This record covers a single T cell receptor (beta chain). This receptor's antigen is unknown. No base-level quality is on record; no much larger clone is a single base apart. Library preparation used multiplex PCR. Sequencing was carried out with an Illumina HiSeq 4000. iRepertoire HTBI primers and Arm-PCR amplification of CDR3 regions were used to construct TCR beta libraries. PCR products were gel purified before sequencing. In the source study's methods: A total of fewer than 80 TRBV and 14 TRBJ segments were identified across samples and were used for gene usage analysis of CDR3 amino acid clonotypes. COPE and FqMerger were used to merge filtered high-quality paired reads into contigs. BLAST was used to align contigs to IMGT TRBV, TRBD and TRBJ reference genes, with CDR3 defined following IMGT. Any clonotype with a frequency above 0.1% was counted as a highly expanded clone. Repertoire diversity was measured by Shannon entropy, and V-J evenness by the Gini coefficient. Public clonotypes were defined as clonotypes shared by more than one individual. The raw public reads went through TCRdb reprocessing: fastp at Q25, MiXCR clone calling, in-frame beta chains kept. Rows merge per CDR3 protein into single entries with the most common DNA and genes. V and J calls and clone size were set by TCRdb, not the authors. The sample yields fewer than 450,000 distinct CDR3 sequences; less than 25% were counted once. The ten largest make up about 26% of the sample.

The data were taken from a study of regulatory T cells in long-lasting Graves disease (dated by TCRdb to about 2021). About the study as a whole: Persistent Graves' disease was defined as persistently positive TSH receptor autoantibodies together with antithyroid drug treatment for over 5 years. Peripheral blood TCR sequencing and RNA sequencing compared persistent Graves' disease patients with newly diagnosed Graves' disease patients. The study took place in China and was registered as a clinical trial. TCR sequencing covered 13 persistent and around 20 newly diagnosed Graves' disease patients, some 33 samples in total. Persistent Graves' disease patients in the clinical cohort had taken antithyroid drugs for about 10.3 years on average. Results the study describes overall, beyond this receptor: Sequencing and analysis were limited to the TCR beta chain. Persistent patients shared more public clonotypes among themselves (approximately 2,500) than newly diagnosed patients did (more than 850). The small sample size was acknowledged by the authors as a limitation that may reduce accuracy. Peripheral blood alone was examined, since thyroid tissue, which constituted the primary lesion, could not be accessed. TRBV28, TRBJ1-2 and TRBJ2-5 were preferentially used in persistent disease, while TRBV20-1 and TRBJ2-1 were favored in newly diagnosed disease. Compared with newly diagnosed patients, patients with persistent Graves' disease had lower TCR Shannon entropy and fewer highly expanded clones, which suggests clonal expansion.

Reading the germline V gene (reference sequence) gives CDR1 LNHDA and CDR2 SQIVND. The junction carries 12 bases between V and J, which are trimmed by 4 bases and 3 bases respectively. Counted from cysteine to phenylalanine, this CDR3 has 15 amino acids. Of the read, only the CDR3 DNA is kept; its 45 bases are in frame from base 1. The label giving this sample's time point can be read as: persistent/refractory GD, antithyroid drugs over 5 years with positive TRAb. RNA was extracted from PBMCs in TRIzol for both TCR sequencing and RNA sequencing. The diagnosis of Graves' disease followed American Thyroid Association guidelines. The patients came from an endocrinology department in Xi'an, China. From each patient, approximately 9 milliliters of peripheral blood was collected into an EDTA anticoagulant tube. Ficoll Paque Plus density gradient separation was used to isolate PBMCs, and no further T cell sorting was done. An Agilent 2100 Bioanalyzer and agarose gel were used to assess RNA quality, and a NanoDrop 2000 was used to measure RNA concentration.

The rearranged segments are TRBV19 and TRBJ1-4; the D gene is perhaps TRBD1, from 5 matching bases. The sequencing here drew on peripheral blood mononuclear cells (PBMCs), taken when the disease was refractory, from a patient treated with antithyroid drugs. The sequence came from a female donor with Graves disease. Read as DNA, the sequence is TGTGCCAGTAGTACTACCAGGGAGTCTAATGAAAAACTGTTTTTT. Translated, it reads CASSTTRESNEKLFF. The variable domain in full, with residues beyond the CDR3 obtained from the reference TRBV19 and TRBJ1-4 genes, is DGGITQSPKYLFRKEGQNVTLSCEQNLNHDAMYWYRQDPGQGLRLIYYSQIVNDFQKGDIAEGYSVSREKKESFPLTVTSAQKNPTAFYLCASSTTRESNEKLFFGSGTQLSVL.